This is a list of T cell receptor beta chains from one sample in a study of T-cell memory formation after mild COVID-19. TCRdb reprocessed the 5' RACE reads with MiXCR, giving one entry per CDR3 protein. Here the sample spans 6,800 or so distinct CDR3 sequences, roughly 63% being singletons. What was sequenced was PBMCs or a T cell subset sorted from them (not recorded which). These receptors were collected from an adult who had mild COVID-19 (a few samples of this study predate the infection). Cell type and time point are not known. Both conserved end residues are part of each CDR3. Fields, in order: D gene, J gene, V gene, clone size, CDR3 protein, CDR3 DNA. A D gene is named only where the DNA matches it firmly. Only some rows state a clone size, as once, few, many or a class for expanded clones.

NA,TRBJ2-7,TRBV14,NA,CASSQLGNYEQYF,TGTGCCAGCAGCCAGTTGGGAAATTACGAGCAGTACTTC
NA,TRBJ2-3,TRBV12-3/TRBV12-4,NA,CASSFGAADTQYF,TGTGCCAGCAGTTTCGGGGCTGCAGATACGCAGTATTTT
TRBD2,TRBJ2-3,TRBV6-4,once,CASSVAGGTDTQYF,TGTGCCAGCAGCGTTGCGGGGGGCACAGATACGCAGTATTTT
NA,TRBJ1-2,TRBV5-5,medium-sized,CASRQTVSGGYTF,TGTGCCAGCAGGCAAACAGTTTCGGGTGGCTACACCTTC
TRBD2,TRBJ2-2,TRBV6-5,NA,CASSSSGGARGELFF,TGTGCCAGCAGTTCTAGCGGGGGGGCCCGCGGGGAGCTGTTTTTT
NA,TRBJ2-3,TRBV4-1,NA,CASSQPAADTQYF,TGCGCCAGCAGCCAGCCCGCAGCAGATACGCAGTATTTT
TRBD2,TRBJ2-1,TRBV5-8,few,CASSLRLAGGSSYNEQFF,TGTGCCAGCAGCTTGAGACTAGCGGGGGGGAGCTCCTACAATGAGCAGTTCTTC
NA,TRBJ2-3,TRBV4-3,medium-sized,CASSQDQEAEGTQYF,TGCGCCAGCAGCCAAGATCAGGAGGCCGAGGGTACGCAGTATTTT
NA,TRBJ2-5,TRBV11-2,NA,CASSLSQVETQYF,TGTGCCAGCAGCTTGAGTCAGGTGGAGACCCAGTACTTC
TRBD2,TRBJ2-3,TRBV25-1,medium-sized,CASGAGGRDTQYF,TGTGCCAGCGGAGCGGGGGGTAGAGATACGCAGTATTTT
TRBD1,TRBJ2-7,TRBV7-2,NA,CASVQGAYEQYF,TGTGCCAGCGTCCAGGGGGCGTACGAGCAGTACTTC
NA,TRBJ1-2,TRBV6-1,NA,CASSEVFQGLNYGYTF,TGTGCCAGCAGTGAAGTTTTCCAGGGCCTTAACTATGGCTACACCTTC
NA,TRBJ2-1,TRBV4-3,NA,CASSRGDEQFF,TGCGCCAGCAGCCGTGGGGATGAGCAGTTCTTC
NA,TRBJ2-2,TRBV6-5,NA,CASSYSILSTGELFF,TGTGCCAGCAGTTACTCGATCCTAAGCACCGGGGAGCTGTTTTTT
NA,TRBJ2-1,TRBV5-1,NA,CASSLITEQFF,TGCGCCAGCAGCTTGATCACTGAGCAGTTCTTC
NA,TRBJ1-5,TRBV7-9,large,CASSNGPSTSNQPQHF,TGTGCCAGCAGCAATGGACCGAGTACTAGCAATCAGCCCCAGCATTTT
NA,TRBJ1-2,TRBV12-3/TRBV12-4,NA,CASRAGQYGYTF,TGTGCCAGCAGAGCCGGACAGTATGGCTACACCTTC
NA,TRBJ1-1,TRBV5-1,medium-sized,CASSENQGEAFF,TGCGCCAGCAGCGAAAACCAGGGTGAAGCTTTCTTT